This TCR beta chain was sequenced in a study of OX40 agonist ivuxolimab in advanced cancers. This clone turned up a few times. CDR3 length equals 14 residues. Germline loops: CDR1 SGDLS, CDR2 YYNGEE. V was shortened by 1 base and J by 7 bases, with 11 bases between the two germline ends. The data were produced by immunoSEQ multiplex PCR, yet TCRdb's version contains in-frame clones alone and is incomplete. This table has tens of thousands of clones, approximately 85% appearing once. This receptor was taken from an adult with an advanced solid tumor such as melanoma, head and neck, liver or kidney cancer. The chain is built from TRBV9 and TRBJ2-2; D not certain. The sample here was CD4+ or CD8+ T cells sorted from blood, taken in a trial of the OX40 agonist ivuxolimab. CDR3 in amino acids: CASSVRLSDGELFF. The CDR3, as DNA: TGTGCCAGCAGCGTAAGACTTTCAGACGGGGAGCTGTTTTTT.